In this sample, the clone carrying this TCR beta chain turned up many times. Its specificity is unknown. At one of its ends the junction is not consistent with the germline gene, which may arise from a read error. This record comes from a study of Graves' ophthalmopathy and Graves' hyperthyroidism. RNA transcripts yielded amplified TCR beta CDR3 regions. HTBI-primed RT-PCR formed the first round, and a multiplex PCR formed the second. TCRdb itself ran the multiplex PCR reads through MiXCR, one entry per CDR3 protein. This sample carries over 450,000 distinct CDR3 sequences, over 13% of them seen once, and the ten largest clones take about a tenth. Germline V CDR1 and CDR2: ENHRY, SYGVKD. The length of the CDR3 is 13 residues. Study-level results: Blood was where most expanded thyroid clonotypes above 0.001 frequency also turned up. It was with around 70% sensitivity and around 75% specificity that the model predicted ophthalmopathy progression.

CAS ≥3, NOSPECS ≥4, moderate-to-severe activity and duration under 3 months marked donors with ophthalmopathy. Isolation of PBMCs was performed using 7.5 to 10 ml of fresh peripheral blood. The chain combines TRBV10-3 with TRBJ1-3, with unresolved D. The clonotype originates from a woman under 40 with Graves' ophthalmopathy. Sample: blood. This chain's CDR3 is CAVSEWRGNTIYF. For the CDR3, the DNA is TGTGCCGTCAGTGAATGGAGAGGAAACACCATATATTTT.